These 21 T cell receptor beta chains were all obtained from the same sample, sequenced in a study of T cells after yellow fever vaccination. In TCRdb, the 5' RACE reads were re-called with MiXCR into one record per CDR3 protein. The sample contains about 230,000 distinct CDR3 sequences, approximately 6.7% of which appear only once. The specimen comprised CD4+ T cells sorted from PBMCs, sampled on the day of the yellow fever booster vaccination. Receptors originate from a man in his thirties or forties who received the YFV17D yellow fever vaccine.

This clonotype turned up a few times. V usage is TRBV6-2 or TRBV6-3 and J usage is TRBJ2-2; 14 nucleotides agree with TRBD2. Germline-derived CDR1 and CDR2 are MNHEY and SVGEGT. CDR3 length: 17 amino acids. After removal of 7 bases from V and 3 bases from J, the junction contained 7 bases not matched to a gene. The CDR3 nucleotides read TGTGCCAGCACCCAGGGGACTAGCGGGAGATACACCGGGGAGCTGTTTTTT. Translating it yields CASTQGTSGRYTGELFF.

This clonotype was seen a handful of times. This sequence joins TRBV18 and TRBJ2-1, with TRBD2 matching over 7 bases. Germline V gene data show CDR1 as KGHSH and CDR2 as LQKENI. J was trimmed by 4 bases and V by 3 bases; bases with no gene match: 3. This CDR3 has 14 residues. In nucleotides, the CDR3 is TGTGCCAGCTCACCGGGACTACTGTACAATGAGCAGTTCTTC. As protein: CASSPGLLYNEQFF.

There are a few counts of this clonotype. The chain is built from TRBV28 and TRBJ2-2; tentative D call: TRBD1 (6 bases). The V gene lost 8 bases and the J gene lost 0 bases, with 13 bases spanning the gap. Germline CDR1 reads MDHEN; CDR2 reads SYDVKM. The CDR3 runs 15 residues. The CDR3 loop is CASGGAAANTGELFF. CDR3 nucleotides: TGTGCCAGCGGGGGCGCCGCGGCGAACACCGGGGAGCTGTTTTTT.

The chain couples TRBV5-5 to TRBJ2-2; D not resolved. Germline CDR1 is SGHKS and CDR2 is YYEKEE (reference sequence). V was cut by 0 bases and J by 13 bases, with 1 base left in between. The CDR3 totals 9 residues. The CDR3 is CASSLGLFF. Written as DNA, the CDR3 is TGTGCCAGCAGCTTGGGGCTGTTTTTT.

This clonotype was recorded at least ten times. The rearrangement links TRBV9 to TRBJ2-7; D remains ambiguous. Germline CDR1 and CDR2: SGDLS and YYNGEE. The CDR3 spans 12 residues. V dropped 6 bases and J dropped 6 bases, with 13 bases sitting between them. The CDR3 here is CASTKEAAEQYF. The CDR3 DNA reads TGTGCCAGCACCAAAGAGGCAGCCGAGCAGTACTTC.

This clonotype was observed many times. The chain links TRBV28 to TRBJ1-2; D gene uncertain. Germline values: CDR1 MDHEN, CDR2 SYDVKM. Trimming took 5 bases from V and 0 from J, leaving 13 bases between them. There are 15 residues in the CDR3. Here the CDR3 reads CASSPWLEANYGYTF. CDR3 in DNA: TGTGCCAGCAGTCCATGGCTGGAGGCTAACTATGGCTACACCTTC.

The V call is TRBV24-1, the J call TRBJ2-1; 9 nucleotides line up with TRBD2. This CDR3 has 16 amino acids. Germline V gives CDR1 KGHDR, CDR2 SFDVKD. Trimming at V came to 4 bases and at J to 4 bases, leaving 7 bases not matched to a gene. The CDR3 region is CATSDSLAGHYNEQFF. The CDR3 bases are TGTGCCACCAGTGACTCACTAGCGGGCCATTACAATGAGCAGTTCTTC.

In its sample, this clonotype was seen a few times. The chain carries TRBV20-1 and TRBJ2-1, with 13 bases matching TRBD2. CDR1 and CDR2 (germline): DFQATT, SNEGSKA (reference sequence). After removal of 3 bases from V and 7 bases from J, the junction contained 6 bases not matched to a gene. The CDR3 extends over 15 amino acids. In DNA, the CDR3 is TGCAGTGCTAGCCCCGGGACTAGCGGGACAAATGAGCAGTTCTTC. Translating gives CSASPGTSGTNEQFF.

This clonotype was seen only a few times. The chain joins TRBV4-2 to TRBJ1-1, with D unresolved. This CDR3 is built from 13 residues. Germline values: CDR1 LGHNA, CDR2 YNFKEQ. V gave up 0 bases and J gave up 4 bases, with 6 bases separating them. The CDR3 bases are TGTGCCAGCAGCCAAGATGAGGGCACTGAAGCTTTCTTT. It yields the protein CASSQDEGTEAFF.

The chain employs TRBV3-1 and TRBJ2-1, with 7 bases aligning to TRBD1. J was trimmed by 6 bases and V by 4 bases; bases with no gene match: 6. The germline CDR1 and CDR2 sequences are LGHDT and YNNKEL (reference sequence). The CDR3 is made up of 14 amino acids. This CDR3 reads CASSPFTGANEQFF. DNA for the CDR3: TGTGCCAGCAGCCCTTTTACAGGGGCCAATGAGCAGTTCTTC.

This clonotype was picked up many times. The chain links TRBV7-6 to TRBJ1-5; no clear D. In germline, CDR1 is SGHVS, CDR2 FNYEAQ. CDR3 length equals 13 residues. V lost 3 bases, J lost 4 bases, and 7 bases lay in between. CDR3: CASSFSGNQPQHF. The CDR3 nucleotides are TGTGCCAGCAGCTTTTCGGGAAATCAGCCCCAGCATTTT.

Only a few counts were recorded for this clonotype. This chain links TRBV12-3 or TRBV12-4 with TRBJ2-5, with a weak D call TRBD1 (8 bases). The CDR3 consists of 15 residues. Trimming left V 4 bases short and J 2 bases short, with 14 bases between. CDR3 residues: CASSWGGQAQETQYF. DNA for the CDR3: TGTGCCAGCAGTTGGGGGGGACAGGCACAAGAGACCCAGTACTTC.

This clonotype has ten or more counts. The chain recombines TRBV7-2 with TRBJ2-7; TRBD1 agrees at 8 bases. Per germline, CDR1 SGHTA and CDR2 FQGNSA. Unmatched junction bases numbered 6, after V lost 5 bases and J lost 3 bases. The CDR3 length is 14 residues. The CDR3, as DNA: TGTGCCAGCAGCCCCCGACAGGGGATCTACGAGCAGTACTTC. Its protein product is CASSPRQGIYEQYF.

This clonotype was counted between two and nine times. This rearrangement joins TRBV21-1 to TRBJ1-2; TRBD1, the table's D call, lacks a check against the DNA. TRBV21-1 is a documented pseudogene. The CDR3 is 16 amino acids. DNA of the CDR3: TGTGCCAGCAGCGGAGGACGGACAGCGACTAACTATGGCTACACCTTC. Its translation: CASSGGRTATNYGYTF.

This clonotype has more than one count but fewer than ten. The chain is built from TRBV19 and TRBJ2-7; D not certain. Trimming stripped 3 bases from V and 3 bases from J, with 6 bases between. In germline, CDR1 is LNHDA, CDR2 SQIVND (reference sequence). The CDR3 consists of 12 residues. The CDR3 spells CASSMGFYEQYF. CDR3 bases: TGTGCCAGTAGTATGGGGTTCTACGAGCAGTACTTC. The complete variable domain, with remaining parts taken from reference TRBV19 and TRBJ2-7, reads DGGITQSPKYLFRKEGQNVTLSCEQNLNHDAMYWYRQDPGQGLRLIYYSQIVNDFQKGDIAEGYSVSREKKESFPLTVTSAQKNPTAFYLCASSMGFYEQYFGPGTRLTVT.

V gene TRBV10-3 combines with J gene TRBJ2-5; D unresolved. The germline gives CDR1 ENHRY, CDR2 SYGVKD. This CDR3 region has 14 residues. V was trimmed by 6 bases and J by 2 bases, leaving 13 bases between them. CDR3 sequence: CAISSRTEQETQYF. The CDR3 DNA is TGTGCCATCAGCTCAAGGACGGAGCAAGAGACCCAGTACTTC.

This clonotype was counted between two and nine times. This sequence joins TRBV5-1 and TRBJ2-7; 8 bases map to TRBD2. V shed 1 base, J shed 0 bases, and the junction held 6 bases outside the gene matches. CDR3 length: 16 residues. Germline CDR1 is SGHRS and CDR2 is YFSETQ. CDR3 coding DNA: TGCGCCAGCAGCTTGAATACAGCGGGGGACTCCTACGAGCAGTACTTC. Protein sequence: CASSLNTAGDSYEQYF.

This clonotype was observed at least ten times. CDR3 coding DNA: TGTGCCAGCAGCAAAGTAGTCCTAGTAATGGAAGAGACCCAGTACTTC. The encoded protein is CASSKVVLVMEETQYF. The chain carries TRBV21-1 and TRBJ2-5; TRBD2 was called by the table and not checked on the DNA. TRBV21-1 is given as a pseudogene. This CDR3 comprises 16 residues.

This clonotype has a handful of counts. The genes are TRBV9 and TRBJ2-6; D remains unclear. The ends were cut back, 0 bases at V and 1 base at J, with 5 bases in the middle. The CDR3 runs to 15 residues. Germline-derived CDR1 and CDR2 are SGDLS and YYNGEE. The CDR3 nucleotides are TGTGCCAGCAGCGTAGTGGGTTCTGGGGCCAACGTCCTGACTTTC. Translating it yields CASSVVGSGANVLTF.

This clonotype was observed many times. One junction end disagrees with the germline gene, perhaps due to a read error. J is TRBJ1-2 and V is TRBV6-5; D uncertain. CDR1 and CDR2 from the germline V gene are MNHEY and SVGAGI. The CDR3 contains 13 residues. The CDR3 nucleotides are TGTGCCAGCAGGTCCTCCAGGCGCTATGGCCACACCTTC. It is translated as CASRSSRRYGHTF.

The CDR3 region is CSVGEHQGDTQYF. The CDR3 DNA is TGCAGCGTTGGGGAGCACCAGGGGGATACGCAGTATTTT. The chain has TRBV29-1 and TRBJ2-3; D possibly corresponds to TRBD1 (6 bases). V gave up 4 bases and J gave up 6 bases, with 14 bases separating them. The CDR3 runs to 13 residues. Germline V gene data show CDR1 as SQVTM and CDR2 as ANQGSEA.